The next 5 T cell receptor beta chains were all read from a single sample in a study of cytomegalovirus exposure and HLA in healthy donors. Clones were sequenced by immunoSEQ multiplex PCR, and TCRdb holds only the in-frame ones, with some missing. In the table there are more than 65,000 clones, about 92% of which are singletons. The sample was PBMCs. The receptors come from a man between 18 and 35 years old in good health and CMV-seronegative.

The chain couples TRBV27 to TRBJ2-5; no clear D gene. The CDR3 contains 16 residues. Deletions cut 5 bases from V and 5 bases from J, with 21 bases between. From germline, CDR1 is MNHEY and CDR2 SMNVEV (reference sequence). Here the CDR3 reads CASSSLGAGLAETQYF. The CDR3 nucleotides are TGTGCCAGCAGTAGCCTGGGTGCAGGTCTCGCGGAGACCCAGTACTTC.

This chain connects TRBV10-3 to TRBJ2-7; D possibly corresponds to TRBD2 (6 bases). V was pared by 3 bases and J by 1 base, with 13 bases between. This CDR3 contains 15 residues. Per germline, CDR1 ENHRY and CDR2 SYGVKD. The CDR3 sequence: CAISDRGSGSYEQYF. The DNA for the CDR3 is TGTGCCATCAGTGATAGAGGGAGCGGGTCCTACGAGCAGTACTTC.

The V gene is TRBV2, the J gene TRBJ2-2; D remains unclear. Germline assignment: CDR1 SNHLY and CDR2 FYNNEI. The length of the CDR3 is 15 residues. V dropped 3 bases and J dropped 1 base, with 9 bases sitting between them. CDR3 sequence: CASSEQAGNTGELFF. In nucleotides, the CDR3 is TGTGCCAGCAGTGAGCAGGCAGGGAACACCGGGGAGCTGTTTTTT.

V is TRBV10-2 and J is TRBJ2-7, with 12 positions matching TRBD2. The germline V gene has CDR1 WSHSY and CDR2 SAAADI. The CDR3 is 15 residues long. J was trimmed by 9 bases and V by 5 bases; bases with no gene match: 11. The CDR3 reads CASSPPTSGGRGQYF. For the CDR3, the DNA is TGCGCCAGCAGTCCCCCGACTAGCGGGGGAAGGGGGCAGTACTTC.

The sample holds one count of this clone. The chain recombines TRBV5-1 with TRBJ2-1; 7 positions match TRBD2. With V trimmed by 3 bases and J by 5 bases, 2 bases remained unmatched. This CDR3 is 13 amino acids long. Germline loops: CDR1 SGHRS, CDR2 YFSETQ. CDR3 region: CASSWGGDNEQFF. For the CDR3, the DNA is TGCGCCAGCAGCTGGGGAGGGGACAATGAGCAGTTCTTC. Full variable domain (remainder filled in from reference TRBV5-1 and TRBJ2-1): KAGVTQTPRYLIKTRGQQVTLSCSPISGHRSVSWYQQTPGQGLQFLFEYFSETQRNKGNFPGRFSGRQFSNSRSEMNVSTLELGDSALYLCASSWGGDNEQFFGPGTRLTVL.